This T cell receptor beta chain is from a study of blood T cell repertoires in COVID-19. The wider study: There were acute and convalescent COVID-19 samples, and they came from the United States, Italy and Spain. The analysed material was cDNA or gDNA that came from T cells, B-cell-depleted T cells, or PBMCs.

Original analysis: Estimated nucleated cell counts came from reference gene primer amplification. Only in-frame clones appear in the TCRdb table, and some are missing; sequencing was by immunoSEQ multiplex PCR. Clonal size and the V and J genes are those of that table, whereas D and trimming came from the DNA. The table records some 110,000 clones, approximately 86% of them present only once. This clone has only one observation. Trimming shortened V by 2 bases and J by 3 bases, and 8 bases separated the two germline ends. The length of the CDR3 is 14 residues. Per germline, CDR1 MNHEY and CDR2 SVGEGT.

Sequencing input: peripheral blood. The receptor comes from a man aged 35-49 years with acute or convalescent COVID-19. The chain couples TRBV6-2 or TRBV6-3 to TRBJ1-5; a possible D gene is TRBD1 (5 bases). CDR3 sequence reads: CASSYVRANQPQHF. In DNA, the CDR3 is TGTGCCAGCAGTTACGTCAGGGCCAATCAGCCCCAGCATTTT.